Following are 27 T cell receptor beta chains from one sample sequenced in a study of T-cell reconstitution after alpha-beta-depleted transplantation in children. The authors prepared the TCRbeta library with unique molecular identifiers. TCRdb reprocessed the PCR reads via MiXCR and lists one record per CDR3 protein. The repertoire consists of about 400,000 distinct CDR3 sequences, with less than 15% occurring once and the leading ten covering approximately 4.3%. The input for sequencing was PBMCs, taken from the stem cell graft. All receptors come from a human donor who donated a stem cell graft to a child with Fanconi anemia.

At least ten counts were recorded for this clonotype. The chain recombines TRBV5-1 with TRBJ1-1; D unresolved. V dropped 0 bases and J dropped 0 bases, with 12 bases sitting between them. The CDR3 has 16 residues. Germline CDR1 reads SGHRS; CDR2 reads YFSETQ. DNA of the CDR3: TGCGCCAGCAGCTTGGCTAAAGGGTCGATGAACACTGAAGCTTTCTTT. Protein sequence: CASSLAKGSMNTEAFF. Full variable domain (remainder filled in from reference TRBV5-1 and TRBJ1-1): KAGVTQTPRYLIKTRGQQVTLSCSPISGHRSVSWYQQTPGQGLQFLFEYFSETQRNKGNFPGRFSGRQFSNSRSEMNVSTLELGDSALYLCASSLAKGSMNTEAFFGQGTRLTVV.

CDR3 amino acids: CSVTSGGWDEQYF. CDR3 sequence (DNA): TGCAGCGTAACTAGCGGGGGTTGGGACGAGCAGTACTTC. The rearrangement joins TRBV29-1 to TRBJ2-7; TRBD2 aligns across 11 bases. The trim removed 6 bases at V and 5 bases at J, leaving 6 bases unmatched. This CDR3 comprises 13 residues. CDR1 is SQVTM, CDR2 ANQGSEA, per germline.

This clonotype was seen at least ten times. At one boundary the junction diverges from the germline segment, which might be a read error. The rearrangement joins TRBV25-1 to TRBJ1-3; a weak D match, TRBD1 (6 bases). There are 8 residues in the CDR3. Germline loops: CDR1 MGHDK, CDR2 SYGVNS. The CDR3 reads CASDRRGF. DNA for the CDR3: TGTGCCAGCGACAGGAGGGGTTTT.

This clonotype showed up just a few times. This chain links TRBV9 with TRBJ1-5; the D gene is possibly TRBD1 (6 bases). The germline gives CDR1 SGDLS, CDR2 YYNGEE. V was shortened by 2 bases and J by 0 bases, with 9 bases between the two germline ends. The CDR3 has 15 residues. CDR3 DNA: TGTGCCAGCAGCGTCGCAGGGGATAGCAATCAGCCCCAGCATTTT. As protein: CASSVAGDSNQPQHF.

J is TRBJ2-1 and V is TRBV4-2; 10 bases agree with TRBD2. The V gene's germline CDR1 is LGHNA and CDR2 YNFKEQ. The CDR3 runs to 17 residues. V trimming: 2 bases; J trimming: 0 bases; junction bases outside the gene matches: 4. CDR3 bases: TGTGCCAGCAGCCAACCTAGCGGGGGACTCTCCTACAATGAGCAGTTCTTC. Translated: CASSQPSGGLSYNEQFF.

This clonotype has more than one count but fewer than ten. The chain couples TRBV7-9 to TRBJ1-1; D call uncertain. The ends were cut back, 3 bases at V and 0 bases at J, with 14 bases in the middle. Per the germline V gene, CDR1 is SEHNR and CDR2 is FQNEAQ (reference sequence). The CDR3 is made up of 16 amino acids. The CDR3 sequence: CASSFYAAVVNTEAFF. The CDR3 DNA reads TGTGCCAGCAGCTTTTACGCAGCGGTCGTGAACACTGAAGCTTTCTTT. Full variable domain (missing parts from reference TRBV7-9 and TRBJ1-1): DTGVSQNPRHKITKRGQNVTFRCDPISEHNRLYWYRQTLGQGPEFLTYFQNEAQLEKSRLLSDRFSAERPKGSFSTLEIQRTEQGDSAMYLCASSFYAAVVNTEAFFGQGTRLTVV.

At least ten counts were recorded for this clonotype. The genes are TRBV28 and TRBJ2-5; either TRBD1 or TRBD2 may fit D (6 bases each). CDR1 and CDR2 from the germline V gene are MDHEN and SYDVKM. The CDR3 is 16 amino acids. V was pared by 2 bases and J by 1 base, with 14 bases between. DNA of the CDR3: TGTGCCAGCAGTTTAGGGGGGCAGGCCCTCCAAGAGACCCAGTACTTC. Its translation: CASSLGGQALQETQYF.

This clonotype has only a few counts. The chain combines TRBV7-6 with TRBJ2-2, with 11 bases matching TRBD1. The V gene end was trimmed by 3 bases and the J gene end by 2 bases; junction bases not matched to a gene: 2. Per germline, CDR1 SGHVS and CDR2 FNYEAQ. The CDR3 consists of 16 residues. The CDR3 spells CASSFGQGANTGELFF. As DNA, the CDR3 is TGTGCCAGCAGCTTTGGACAGGGGGCAAACACCGGGGAGCTGTTTTTT.

The gene calls are TRBV19 and TRBJ1-6, with 11 bases aligning to TRBD1. CDR1 and CDR2 from the germline V gene are LNHDA and SQIVND (reference sequence). This CDR3 has 16 residues. The V and J ends lost 3 bases and 11 bases, in that order; junction bases with no gene match: 9. In nucleotides, the CDR3 is TGTGCCAGTAGTATCCCGACCGGGACAGGGGGTACACCCCTCCACTTT. This gives the protein CASSIPTGTGGTPLHF.

J is TRBJ2-3 and V is TRBV29-1, with D perhaps matching TRBD2 (8 bases). This CDR3 is 16 amino acids long. V lost 1 base and J lost 1, with 15 bases in between. Germline V gene lookup returns CDR1 SQVTM and CDR2 ANQGSEA. DNA for the CDR3: TGCAGCGTTGAAGCCTTCGGGAGGGGGCGCACAGATACGCAGTATTTT. Its protein product is CSVEAFGRGRTDTQYF.

The chain is built from TRBV5-1 and TRBJ2-5; the D gene is possibly TRBD2 (8 bases). The CDR3 has 16 amino acids. The germline V and J ends were trimmed by 0 bases and 2 bases, with 14 bases remaining between them. From germline, CDR1 is SGHRS and CDR2 YFSETQ. CDR3 in amino acids: CASSLVAGQLQETQYF. For the CDR3, the DNA is TGCGCCAGCAGCTTGGTAGCGGGACAGCTTCAAGAGACCCAGTACTTC.

The V gene is TRBV5-1, the J gene TRBJ1-1; D remains unclear. Germline CDR1 is SGHRS and CDR2 is YFSETQ. The CDR3 is 16 amino acids. Trimming stripped 2 bases from V and 6 bases from J, with 20 bases between. CDR3 protein: CASSFLSGREMAEAFF. CDR3 bases: TGCGCCAGCAGCTTCCTTAGCGGACGGGAGATGGCTGAAGCTTTCTTT. Full variable domain (rest looked up from reference TRBV5-1 and TRBJ1-1): KAGVTQTPRYLIKTRGQQVTLSCSPISGHRSVSWYQQTPGQGLQFLFEYFSETQRNKGNFPGRFSGRQFSNSRSEMNVSTLELGDSALYLCASSFLSGREMAEAFFGQGTRLTVV.

This clonotype was found many times. The V call is TRBV28, the J call TRBJ2-3; D not resolved. The CDR3 length is 13 residues. V shed 5 bases and J shed 5 bases, with 11 bases lying between them. CDR1 is MDHEN, CDR2 SYDVKM, per germline. The CDR3 protein is CASSPRTIDTQYF. For the CDR3, the DNA is TGTGCCAGCAGTCCACGGACGATAGATACGCAGTATTTT.

The genes are TRBV2 and TRBJ1-1; D not resolved. With 3 bases removed from V and 5 bases from J, the gap between germline ends came to 10 bases. The CDR3 totals 13 residues. The germline gives CDR1 SNHLY, CDR2 FYNNEI. The CDR3 DNA is TGTGCCAGCAGTGAGGAGGTAAGGACTGAAGCTTTCTTT. Translating gives CASSEEVRTEAFF.

This clonotype turned up a few times. The rearrangement joins TRBV2 to TRBJ1-1; the D is unclear. Trimming left V 4 bases short and J 0 bases short, with 12 bases between. This CDR3 spans 15 amino acids. Germline V CDR1 and CDR2: SNHLY, FYNNEI. This chain's CDR3 is CASSGRPEMNTEAFF. The DNA of the CDR3 is TGTGCCAGCAGTGGAAGGCCAGAAATGAACACTGAAGCTTTCTTT. Supplemented by reference TRBV2 and TRBJ1-1, the full variable domain reads EPEVTQTPSHQVTQMGQEVILRCVPISNHLYFYWYRQILGQKVEFLVSFYNNEISEKSEIFDDQFSVERPDGSNFTLKIRSTKLEDSAMYFCASSGRPEMNTEAFFGQGTRLTVV.

CDR3 DNA sequence: TGTGCCAGCCAAGGCGTTTCAACAGATACGCAGTATTTT. This codes for CASQGVSTDTQYF. The chain couples TRBV18 to TRBJ2-3; no firm D call. The CDR3 length is 13 residues. Germline CDR1 is KGHSH and CDR2 is LQKENI. The V end lost 8 bases, the J end lost 3 bases, and 12 bases lay between the germline ends.

This clonotype has more than one count but fewer than ten. The J gene is TRBJ2-1, the V gene TRBV5-1, with 9 nucleotides matching TRBD2. Germline-derived CDR1 and CDR2 are SGHRS and YFSETQ. V shed 4 bases, J shed 7 bases, and the junction held 12 bases outside the gene matches. This CDR3 has 16 amino acids. CDR3 DNA sequence: TGCGCCAGCAGCACCCGTAGTAGCGGGGGCCTGAATGAGCAGTTCTTC. Protein product: CASSTRSSGGLNEQFF.

The chain carries TRBV11-2 and TRBJ2-2; D might be TRBD2 (5 bases). The CDR3 spans 15 residues. Per the germline V gene, CDR1 is SGHAT and CDR2 is FQNNGV. Trimming took 3 bases from V and 4 from J, leaving 12 bases between them. CDR3 loop: CASSLGPSSTGELFF. As DNA, the CDR3 is TGTGCCAGCAGCTTGGGCCCTAGCTCCACCGGGGAGCTGTTTTTT.

This clonotype was picked up many times. This chain joins TRBV12-3 or TRBV12-4 and TRBJ1-1; no clear D. The CDR3 extends over 14 amino acids. Trimming took off 5 bases at V and 1 base at J, with 11 bases between the two ends. The CDR3, as DNA: TGTGCCAGCAGTCCTGGGGAGTGGAACACTGAAGCTTTCTTT. This sequence encodes CASSPGEWNTEAFF.

This clonotype was seen at least ten times. The genes are TRBV6-1 and TRBJ2-2; 7 bases align to TRBD2. V shed 7 bases and J 0 bases; nucleotides not matched to a gene: 5. This CDR3 is built from 15 residues. The germline CDR1 and CDR2 sequences are MNHNS and SASEGT. This chain's CDR3 is CASTWGGANTGELFF. In DNA form, the CDR3 reads TGTGCCAGCACCTGGGGGGGAGCGAACACCGGGGAGCTGTTTTTT.

This chain links TRBV12-3 or TRBV12-4 with TRBJ2-7; tentative D call: TRBD1 (5 bases). V lost 3 bases, J lost 2 bases, and 14 bases lay in between. This CDR3 has 15 amino acids. The chain's CDR3 is CASSFHSRAPYEQYF. In nucleotides, the CDR3 is TGTGCCAGCAGTTTCCATAGCAGGGCACCCTACGAGCAGTACTTC.

The genes are TRBV5-1 and TRBJ1-1, with D perhaps TRBD1 (5 bases). From germline, CDR1 is SGHRS and CDR2 YFSETQ. The CDR3 is 17 amino acids. Deletions cut 4 bases from V and 1 base from J, with 20 bases between. For the CDR3, the DNA is TGCGCCAGCAGCCCCAAATCCTGGGCCGGGGGGAACACTGAAGCTTTCTTT. Protein: CASSPKSWAGGNTEAFF.

The gene calls are TRBV5-6 and TRBJ2-1; 10 bases fit TRBD2. Germline CDR1 is SGHDT and CDR2 is YYEEEE. The CDR3 runs 17 residues. V lost 0 bases, J lost 0 bases, and 3 bases stayed unmatched. The CDR3 bases are TGTGCCAGCAGCTTGGACATAGCGGGGGGCTCCTACAATGAGCAGTTCTTC. It yields the protein CASSLDIAGGSYNEQFF.

The chain has TRBV7-2 and TRBJ2-2; D remains ambiguous. This CDR3 region has 16 residues. Germline V lookup: CDR1 SGHTA, CDR2 FQGNSA. V lost 0 bases and J 3 bases, leaving 11 bases between the germline ends. The CDR3 coding sequence is TGTGCCAGCAGCTTAGCGATGGGGTACTACACCGGGGAGCTGTTTTTT. It is translated as CASSLAMGYYTGELFF.

This clonotype was seen repeatedly, ten times or more. The V call is TRBV7-9, the J call TRBJ2-1, with a tentative D call TRBD2 (5 bases). The length of the CDR3 is 15 residues. With 1 base removed from V and 8 bases from J, the gap between germline ends came to 15 bases. The germline V gene encodes CDR1 SEHNR and CDR2 FQNEAQ (reference sequence). The CDR3 region is CASSLGFLRVDEQFF. In DNA form, the CDR3 reads TGTGCCAGCAGCTTAGGCTTCTTGAGGGTAGATGAGCAGTTCTTC. Filled out from reference TRBV7-9 and TRBJ2-1, the complete variable domain reads DTGVSQNPRHKITKRGQNVTFRCDPISEHNRLYWYRQTLGQGPEFLTYFQNEAQLEKSRLLSDRFSAERPKGSFSTLEIQRTEQGDSAMYLCASSLGFLRVDEQFFGPGTRLTVL.

The chain is built from TRBV11-2 and TRBJ2-1, with 10 bases matching TRBD2. There are 18 residues in the CDR3. The junction had 6 bases not matched to a gene; V was cut back by 1 base and J by 0 bases. Germline V gene sequence: CDR1 SGHAT, CDR2 FQNNGV. The CDR3 sequence: CASSLGVAGGPSYNEQFF. Here the CDR3 DNA reads TGTGCCAGCAGCTTAGGGGTAGCGGGGGGCCCCTCCTACAATGAGCAGTTCTTC.

This clonotype came up once. The V and J genes are TRBV20-1 and TRBJ2-5; no definite D call. This CDR3 region has 11 residues. The V end was cut by 7 bases, the J end by 3 bases, with 9 bases between. Germline V CDR1 and CDR2: DFQATT, SNEGSKA (reference sequence). The CDR3 loop is CSVSPKETQYF. CDR3 nucleotides: TGCAGTGTTAGCCCTAAAGAGACCCAGTACTTC.